One sample yielded the 26 T cell receptor beta chains listed below, sequenced in a study of blood T cell repertoires in COVID-19. Some clones are missing from TCRdb's copy, which holds only in-frame ones; the method was immunoSEQ multiplex PCR. The sample shows approximately 90,000 clones, just under 85% of them seen only once. The material sequenced was peripheral blood. These receptors were collected from a man in his forties or fifties with acute or convalescent COVID-19.

V is TRBV7-2 and J is TRBJ1-2; D is undetermined. Trimming stripped 5 bases from V and 5 bases from J, with 15 bases between. CDR1 and CDR2 from the germline V gene are SGHTA and FQGNSA. The CDR3 runs 14 residues. The CDR3 coding sequence is TGTGCCAGCAGCCCCGGTCCTCCATCATATGGCTACACCTTC. The encoded protein is CASSPGPPSYGYTF. Supplemented by reference TRBV7-2 and TRBJ1-2, the full variable domain reads GAGVSQSPSNKVTEKGKDVELRCDPISGHTALYWYRQSLGQGLEFLIYFQGNSAPDKSGLPSDRFSAERTGGSVSTLTIQRTQQEDSAVYLCASSPGPPSYGYTFGSGTRLTVV.

CDR3 loop: CASSQDLVAGGVDTQYF. CDR3 bases: TGCGCCAGCAGCCAAGATCTGGTAGCGGGAGGGGTAGATACGCAGTATTTT. The chain couples TRBV4-3 to TRBJ2-3, with TRBD2 identical over 11 bases. Trimming cost V 0 bases and J 5 bases; bases outside gene matches: 7. In germline, CDR1 is LGHNA, CDR2 YSLEER. The CDR3 has 17 residues.

V and J are TRBV25-1 and TRBJ2-1; D may be TRBD2 (6 bases). The CDR3 is 15 residues long. Trimming cost V 4 bases and J 5 bases, with 15 bases left between them. Germline V gene lookup returns CDR1 MGHDK and CDR2 SYGVNS. The CDR3 DNA reads TGTGCCAGCAGTGGAATCCGGGACTTCGACAATGAGCAGTTCTTC. The encoded protein is CASSGIRDFDNEQFF.

In its sample, this clone was seen once. The chain combines TRBV5-4 with TRBJ1-1; D perhaps matches TRBD1 (6 bases). Germline-derived CDR1 and CDR2 are SGHNT and YYREEE (reference sequence). The CDR3 is 17 amino acids. Trimming left V 4 bases short and J 5 bases short, with 24 bases between. This CDR3 is CASSLGHPDSPNTEAFF. The CDR3, as DNA: TGTGCCAGCAGCCTAGGGCACCCGGACAGCCCAAATACTGAAGCTTTCTTT.

This clone was seen only once. Here the CDR3 reads CASSLSQAGASEQFF. The CDR3 DNA is TGTGCCAGCAGCTTATCTCAAGCGGGAGCTTCTGAGCAGTTCTTC. The chain couples TRBV7-2 to TRBJ2-1; TRBD2 matches 8 bases. This CDR3 spans 15 amino acids. The J segment lost 9 bases and the V segment lost 2 bases, leaving 9 bases of the junction unmatched. Germline CDR1 SGHTA, CDR2 FQGNSA.

This clone was seen more than once but under ten times. The chain is built from TRBV4-1 and TRBJ1-1; D is unresolved. The V gene's germline CDR1 is MGHRA and CDR2 YSYEKL. Deletions cut 3 bases from V and 0 bases from J, with 11 bases between. The CDR3 consists of 15 residues. The CDR3: CASSQRQQMNTEAFF. CDR3 sequence (DNA): TGCGCCAGCAGCCAGAGGCAGCAGATGAACACTGAAGCTTTCTTT.

Judged by abundance, this clone is medium-sized. The chain carries TRBV7-3 and TRBJ2-7, with D maybe TRBD1 (5 bases). The V end lost 4 bases, the J end lost 3 bases, and 10 bases lay between the germline ends. CDR3 length: 13 residues. Germline CDR1 and CDR2: SGHTA and FQGTGA. CDR3 sequence: CASSSQDGYEQYF. CDR3 DNA sequence: TGTGCCAGCAGCTCACAGGACGGCTACGAGCAGTACTTC.

The rearrangement uses TRBV27 and TRBJ1-2, with a tentative D call TRBD1 (6 bases). The CDR3 runs 16 residues. CDR1 MNHEY and CDR2 SMNVEV come from the germline V gene (reference sequence). Trimming removed 6 bases at V and 5 bases at J, with 22 bases between. The CDR3 protein is CASSPKSGGAGYGYTF. The CDR3 DNA reads as TGTGCCAGCAGCCCGAAGTCGGGGGGCGCGGGTTATGGCTACACCTTC.

The J gene is TRBJ1-2, the V gene TRBV19; 9 bases are a match to TRBD1. Germline V gene sequence: CDR1 LNHDA, CDR2 SQIVND (reference sequence). V was clipped by 3 bases and J by 6 bases; unmatched bases: 11. The CDR3 runs to 16 residues. The DNA of the CDR3 is TGTGCCAGTAGTATCTGGGACAGGGAGGCGAGTGATGGCTACACCTTC. Amino acid sequence: CASSIWDREASDGYTF. Combining the CDR3 with reference TRBV19 and TRBJ1-2 gives the whole variable domain DGGITQSPKYLFRKEGQNVTLSCEQNLNHDAMYWYRQDPGQGLRLIYYSQIVNDFQKGDIAEGYSVSREKKESFPLTVTSAQKNPTAFYLCASSIWDREASDGYTFGSGTRLTVV.

The chain uses TRBV5-1 and TRBJ1-1; a possible D gene is TRBD1 (6 bases). V lost 5 bases and J lost 7, with 21 bases in between. The CDR3 runs 15 residues. Germline V lookup: CDR1 SGHRS, CDR2 YFSETQ. CDR3 DNA: TGCGCCAGCAGAATTACCGAAACACAGGGAGATGAAGCTTTCTTT. Its protein is CASRITETQGDEAFF.

The chain couples TRBV11-2 to TRBJ2-7; tentatively, D is TRBD1 (6 bases). The germline V gene encodes CDR1 SGHAT and CDR2 FQNNGV. The CDR3 has 14 amino acids. V lost 6 bases to trimming and J lost 2 bases, with 14 bases between them. The CDR3 loop reads CASRRQVAPYEQYF. CDR3 coding DNA: TGTGCCAGCAGACGACAGGTTGCCCCCTACGAGCAGTACTTC.

The chain is built from TRBV6-2 or TRBV6-3 and TRBJ2-7; perhaps TRBD2 as D (5 bases). V was trimmed by 6 bases and J by 5 bases, leaving 20 bases between them. Germline CDR1 and CDR2: MNHEY and SVGEGT. CDR3 length: 15 amino acids. The CDR3 is CASSQPRTPVHEQYF. As DNA, the CDR3 is TGTGCCAGCAGCCAACCCCGGACTCCGGTCCACGAGCAGTACTTC.

The chain couples TRBV3-1 (or the pseudogene TRBV3-2) to TRBJ2-1; 7 nucleotides align to TRBD2. V dropped 4 bases and J dropped 4; count of bases not matched to a gene: 7. The CDR3 is 15 residues long. CDR1 and CDR2 from the germline V gene are LGHDT and YNNKEL (reference sequence). Here the CDR3 DNA reads TGTGCCAGCAGCCCCCCAGCGGGGTCATACAATGAGCAGTTCTTC. Its protein product is CASSPPAGSYNEQFF.

The genes are TRBV27 and TRBJ1-4; the D gene is possibly TRBD1 (5 bases). CDR3 length: 18 amino acids. V was trimmed by 2 bases and J by 0 bases, leaving 16 bases between them. Germline V gene sequence: CDR1 MNHEY, CDR2 SMNVEV (reference sequence). The CDR3 protein is CASSLRSGFWATNEKLFF. In DNA form, the CDR3 reads TGTGCCAGCAGTTTACGGTCAGGGTTTTGGGCAACTAATGAAAAACTGTTTTTT. Together with reference TRBV27 and TRBJ1-4, the CDR3 gives the full variable domain: EAQVTQNPRYLITVTGKKLTVTCSQNMNHEYMSWYRQDPGLGLRQIYYSMNVEVTDKGDVPEGYKVSRKEKRNFPLILESPSPNQTSLYFCASSLRSGFWATNEKLFFGSGTQLSVL.

The genes are TRBV6-1 and TRBJ1-2, with D unresolved. This CDR3 has 14 residues. Germline CDR1 is MNHNS and CDR2 is SASEGT. The V and J ends lost 0 bases and 8 bases respectively, with 13 bases between them. CDR3 sequence: CASSEASRGKGYTF. The CDR3 DNA follows: TGTGCCAGCAGTGAAGCGAGCCGAGGGAAGGGCTACACCTTC.

The J gene is TRBJ2-2, the V gene TRBV29-1, with 8 bases that match TRBD1. Losses at the gene ends were 0 bases for V and 6 bases for J; bases not matched to a gene: 18. The CDR3 runs 19 residues. Per the germline V gene, CDR1 is SQVTM and CDR2 is ANQGSEA. CDR3 nucleotides: TGCAGCGTTGAAGAAGTGTGGGACAGGACCCGAGGGGGTGCCGGGGAGCTGTTTTTT. It yields the protein CSVEEVWDRTRGGAGELFF.

This rearrangement joins TRBV3-1 (or the pseudogene TRBV3-2) to TRBJ1-3, with TRBD1 identical over 7 bases. CDR3 length equals 13 residues. Germline assignment: CDR1 LGHDT and CDR2 YNNKEL (reference sequence). V trimming: 5 bases; J trimming: 10 bases; junction bases outside the gene matches: 8. The CDR3 protein is CASSYGQARTIYF. The CDR3 bases are TGTGCCAGCAGCTACGGACAGGCCAGGACCATATATTTT.

The chain combines TRBV11-3 with TRBJ2-3, with D perhaps TRBD2 (6 bases). V was clipped by 5 bases and J by 9 bases, with 21 bases between them. The CDR3 runs to 15 residues. CDR1 and CDR2 (germline): SGHNT, YENEEA. The CDR3 DNA follows: TGTGCCAGCAGCCACGGGGGAGAGGGGCGGCGCACGCAGTATTTT. Its translation is CASSHGGEGRRTQYF.

The CDR3 DNA follows: TGTGCCAGCAGCTTGGCAGGGGCGGATAATTCACCCCTCCACTTT. As protein: CASSLAGADNSPLHF. The rearrangement links TRBV5-6 to TRBJ1-6; D is possibly TRBD1 (6 bases). The CDR3 is 15 residues long. Germline V gene lookup returns CDR1 SGHDT and CDR2 YYEEEE. V lost 0 bases, J lost 5 bases, and 9 bases lay in between.

DNA for the CDR3: TGTGCCAGCGACAGGGAGAACACTGAAGCTTTCTTT. It is translated as CASDRENTEAFF. The J gene is TRBJ1-1, the V gene TRBV6-5, with 7 nucleotides matching TRBD1. The CDR3 contains 12 residues. Germline assignment: CDR1 MNHEY and CDR2 SVGAGI. V was pared by 8 bases and J by 1 base, with 1 base of the junction left unmatched.

This clone was counted between two and nine times. The rearrangement uses TRBV21-1 and TRBJ1-1; the listed D gene, TRBD1, was not tested against the DNA. TRBV21-1 is assigned pseudogene status. This CDR3 region has 12 residues. The CDR3 bases are TGTGCCAGCAGCTTAACAGGGAAACAAGCTTTCTTT. Translating it yields CASSLTGKQAFF.

This clone was found a few times. The gene calls are TRBV28 and TRBJ1-2; a weak D match, TRBD1 (6 bases). CDR1 and CDR2 (germline): MDHEN, SYDVKM. V was clipped by 1 base and J by 8 bases, with 17 bases between them. The CDR3 sequence is 15 residues long. Here the CDR3 reads CASSLYQRTVGGYTF. In DNA form, the CDR3 reads TGTGCCAGCAGTTTATATCAGCGGACAGTCGGGGGCTACACCTTC.

This clone was picked up a small number of times. The chain combines TRBV7-2 with TRBJ2-2, with no clear D. Germline loops: CDR1 SGHTA, CDR2 FQGNSA. The CDR3 is 15 amino acids. V lost 2 bases and J lost 2, with 9 bases in between. CDR3 nucleotides: TGTGCCAGCAGCTTAATGGTTAGCAACACCGGGGAGCTGTTTTTT. It codes for CASSLMVSNTGELFF.

This chain links TRBV18 with TRBJ1-5, with 7 bases matching TRBD1. The germline V gene encodes CDR1 KGHSH and CDR2 LQKENI. The CDR3 contains 15 residues. The V segment lost 6 bases and the J segment 2 bases; nucleotides outside the gene matches: 7. The CDR3 DNA reads as TGTGCCAGCTCCCTCGGAGGGGGCGGCAATCAGCCCCAGCATTTT. Its translation is CASSLGGGGNQPQHF.

This rearrangement joins TRBV2 to TRBJ2-1, with TRBD2 matching 15 bases. V was clipped by 10 bases and J by 7 bases; unmatched bases: 17. This CDR3 has 18 residues. Germline V CDR1 and CDR2: SNHLY, FYNNEI. CDR3 in amino acids: CAIPGLAGGPTLGNEQFF. Here the CDR3 DNA reads TGTGCCATCCCGGGACTAGCGGGAGGACCTACTCTAGGGAATGAGCAGTTCTTC. The full variable domain, rest sourced from reference TRBV2 and TRBJ2-1, is EPEVTQTPSHQVTQMGQEVILRCVPISNHLYFYWYRQILGQKVEFLVSFYNNEISEKSEIFDDQFSVERPDGSNFTLKIRSTKLEDSAMYFCAIPGLAGGPTLGNEQFFGPGTRLTVL.

The chain couples TRBV5-1 to TRBJ2-3; 15 nucleotides align to TRBD2. The germline V gene encodes CDR1 SGHRS and CDR2 YFSETQ. V trimming: 0 bases; J trimming: 4 bases; junction bases outside the gene matches: 3. This CDR3 contains 17 residues. This CDR3 reads CASSLGTSGGASDTQYF. The CDR3 DNA is TGCGCCAGCAGCTTGGGGACTAGCGGGGGGGCCTCAGATACGCAGTATTTT. The variable domain in full, with the rest retrieved from reference TRBV5-1 and TRBJ2-3, is KAGVTQTPRYLIKTRGQQVTLSCSPISGHRSVSWYQQTPGQGLQFLFEYFSETQRNKGNFPGRFSGRQFSNSRSEMNVSTLELGDSALYLCASSLGTSGGASDTQYFGPGTRLTVL.